These 22 T cell receptor beta chains share one sample of origin, sequenced in a study of blood T cell repertoires in COVID-19. Method: immunoSEQ multiplex PCR; TCRdb's copy keeps in-frame clones and lacks some. The table lists around 130,000 clones, 80% to 85% of them singletons, with more than 1.3% in the top ten. What was sequenced was peripheral blood. The receptors derive from a man in his 60s with acute or convalescent COVID-19.

The gene calls are TRBV11-2 and TRBJ1-3; 7 bases are shared with TRBD1. Germline trimming cut 1 base from V and 6 bases from J; bases unmatched to any gene: 3. The CDR3 loop spans 14 amino acids. Germline CDR1 and CDR2: SGHAT and FQNNGV. CDR3 in amino acids: CASSLVTGKNTIYF. CDR3 bases: TGTGCCAGCAGCTTAGTGACAGGGAAAAACACCATATATTTT. The whole variable domain, remainder taken from reference TRBV11-2 and TRBJ1-3, is EAGVAQSPRYKIIEKRQSVAFWCNPISGHATLYWYQQILGQGPKLLIQFQNNGVVDDSQLPKDRFSAERLKGVDSTLKIQPAKLEDSAVYLCASSLVTGKNTIYFGEGSWLTVV.

The chain has TRBV20-1 and TRBJ2-3; TRBD2 matches 14 bases. This CDR3 is 20 amino acids long. The V segment lost 3 bases and the J segment 3 bases; nucleotides outside the gene matches: 17. Germline V gives CDR1 DFQATT, CDR2 SNEGSKA (reference sequence). DNA of the CDR3: TGCAGTGCTAGTTTCCCTCCGGGACTAGCGGGAGTGTGGAGTACAGATACGCAGTATTTT. This sequence encodes CSASFPPGLAGVWSTDTQYF.

The chain carries TRBV5-1 and TRBJ2-2; D is undetermined. CDR1 and CDR2 from the germline V gene are SGHRS and YFSETQ. CDR3 size: 13 residues. V was pared by 1 base and J by 6 bases, with 7 bases between. The CDR3 protein is CASSLRSAGELFF. DNA for the CDR3: TGCGCCAGCAGCTTGCGAAGCGCCGGGGAGCTGTTTTTT.

The genes are TRBV19 and TRBJ1-3, with 9 bases lining up with TRBD1. With 7 bases clipped from V and 8 bases from J, the junction kept 9 bases outside the gene matches. This CDR3 is built from 14 residues. Germline lookup yields CDR1 LNHDA and CDR2 SQIVND (reference sequence). CDR3 DNA sequence: TGTGCCAGTAAAACGACAGGGGGTAAAGACACCATATATTTT. It specifies CASKTTGGKDTIYF.

The table lists this clone with a count of one. The chain has TRBV5-1 and TRBJ2-2; 7 bases are shared with TRBD1. In germline, CDR1 is SGHRS, CDR2 YFSETQ. The CDR3 loop spans 15 amino acids. J was trimmed by 5 bases and V by 1 base; bases with no gene match: 5. CDR3 sequence: CASSLMAGGTGELFF. CDR3 DNA sequence: TGCGCCAGCAGCTTGATGGCAGGGGGTACCGGGGAGCTGTTTTTT.

The chain carries TRBV5-1 and TRBJ2-6; 11 nucleotides line up with TRBD1. Germline V gene data show CDR1 as SGHRS and CDR2 as YFSETQ. CDR3 length: 16 amino acids. J gave up 4 bases and V 4 bases, and 4 bases lay outside the gene matches. CDR3 coding DNA: TGCGCCAGCAGCCGGGGACAGGGGGACGGGGCCAACGTCCTGACTTTC. It codes for CASSRGQGDGANVLTF. Complete variable domain (other parts from reference TRBV5-1 and TRBJ2-6): KAGVTQTPRYLIKTRGQQVTLSCSPISGHRSVSWYQQTPGQGLQFLFEYFSETQRNKGNFPGRFSGRQFSNSRSEMNVSTLELGDSALYLCASSRGQGDGANVLTFGAGSRLTVL.

V gene TRBV11-2 combines with J gene TRBJ2-1, with 9 bases that match TRBD1. In germline, CDR1 is SGHAT, CDR2 FQNNGV. The CDR3 is made up of 13 amino acids. V trimming: 6 bases; J trimming: 8 bases; junction bases outside the gene matches: 5. The CDR3 DNA follows: TGTGCCAGCAGGGGACAGGGCTTGGATGAGCAGTTCTTC. Amino acids: CASRGQGLDEQFF.

The chain combines TRBV5-1 with TRBJ2-1; D uncertain. The CDR3 contains 13 residues. The V end was cut by 0 bases, the J end by 3 bases, with 4 bases between. CDR1 is SGHRS and CDR2 is YFSETQ in the germline V gene. CDR3 loop: CASSLGSYNEQFF. CDR3 nucleotide sequence: TGCGCCAGCAGCTTGGGCAGCTACAATGAGCAGTTCTTC. The full variable domain, rest sourced from reference TRBV5-1 and TRBJ2-1, is KAGVTQTPRYLIKTRGQQVTLSCSPISGHRSVSWYQQTPGQGLQFLFEYFSETQRNKGNFPGRFSGRQFSNSRSEMNVSTLELGDSALYLCASSLGSYNEQFFGPGTRLTVL.

The chain couples TRBV9 to TRBJ2-3; D perhaps matches TRBD1 (6 bases). The CDR3 has 14 residues. The V end lost 5 bases, the J end lost 2 bases, and 12 bases lay between the germline ends. Germline V gene sequence: CDR1 SGDLS, CDR2 YYNGEE. CDR3 DNA sequence: TGTGCCAGCAGGAGGGGGACGTTCACAGATACGCAGTATTTT. Translated, it gives CASRRGTFTDTQYF.

The rearrangement uses TRBV14 and TRBJ2-3, with a possible D match to TRBD1 (6 bases). With 1 base removed from V and 3 bases from J, the gap between germline ends came to 20 bases. The CDR3 has 18 amino acids. Germline CDR1 SGHDN, CDR2 FVKESK. CDR3 residues: CASSQGARTALWTDTQYF. CDR3 DNA: TGTGCCAGCAGCCAAGGCGCCCGGACAGCCCTCTGGACAGATACGCAGTATTTT.

V is TRBV2 and J is TRBJ2-2; no definite D call. V lost 7 bases and J 0 bases, leaving 9 bases between the germline ends. Germline V lookup: CDR1 SNHLY, CDR2 FYNNEI. The CDR3 is 14 residues long. In nucleotides, the CDR3 is TGTGCCAGCAAGGTTGCGGCGAACACCGGGGAGCTGTTTTTT. Protein sequence: CASKVAANTGELFF.

The CDR3 loop reads CASTMDRGEETQYF. In DNA, the CDR3 is TGTGCCAGCACCATGGACAGAGGAGAAGAGACCCAGTACTTC. The J gene is TRBJ2-5, the V gene TRBV2, with D tentatively TRBD1 (6 bases). Trimming removed 7 bases at V and 3 bases at J, with 15 bases between. CDR1 and CDR2 from the germline V gene are SNHLY and FYNNEI. This CDR3 is 14 amino acids long.

The J gene is TRBJ1-2, the V gene TRBV27; D is unresolved. V lost 0 bases and J lost 4, with 9 bases in between. Germline assignment: CDR1 MNHEY and CDR2 SMNVEV (reference sequence). The CDR3 contains 14 residues. The CDR3 loop is CASSLSEGTYGYTF. The CDR3 DNA reads TGTGCCAGCAGTTTATCGGAGGGAACCTATGGCTACACCTTC.

CDR3 region: CASSQDGNTEAFF. In nucleotides, the CDR3 is TGTGCCAGCAGCCAAGACGGGAACACTGAAGCTTTCTTT. The chain has TRBV3-1 (or the pseudogene TRBV3-2) and TRBJ1-1, with D hard to call. The germline V and J ends were trimmed by 0 bases and 1 base, with 3 bases remaining between them. From germline, CDR1 is LGHDT and CDR2 YNNKEL (reference sequence). This CDR3 has 13 amino acids.

The V and J genes are TRBV5-3 and TRBJ1-1; D is unclear. TRBV5-3 is designated an ORF whose function remains uncertain. The V end lost 0 bases, the J end lost 6 bases, and 9 bases lay between the germline ends. The CDR3 spans 13 residues. The CDR3 protein is CARSLERRSEAFF. CDR3 sequence (DNA): TGTGCCAGAAGCTTGGAACGCAGATCTGAAGCTTTCTTT.

J is TRBJ2-7 and V is TRBV20-1; 7 bases fit TRBD2. The CDR3 totals 11 residues. V lost 5 bases and J lost 3; bases outside the gene matches: 1. CDR1 is DFQATT, CDR2 SNEGSKA, per germline (reference sequence). The CDR3 is CSAAGDYEQYF. The CDR3 region has the DNA TGCAGTGCTGCGGGGGACTACGAGCAGTACTTC.

CDR3 coding DNA: TGCGCCAGCAGTGAGCAGGGGGCGGATGGCTACACCTTC. Translation gives CASSEQGADGYTF. V and J are TRBV10-2 and TRBJ1-2; 8 nucleotides align to TRBD1. The CDR3 runs to 13 residues. V lost 2 bases and J lost 6; bases outside the gene matches: 2. CDR1 and CDR2 from the germline V gene are WSHSY and SAAADI.

This chain uses TRBV29-1 with TRBJ2-2; D perhaps matches TRBD2 (5 bases). Trimming stripped 4 bases from V and 7 bases from J, with 22 bases between. This CDR3 spans 16 amino acids. The germline CDR1 and CDR2 sequences are SQVTM and ANQGSEA. The CDR3 loop is CSVAVGPQIRGGELFF. CDR3 DNA: TGCAGCGTTGCTGTAGGTCCTCAAATACGGGGCGGGGAGCTGTTTTTT.

V is TRBV5-1 and J is TRBJ2-5; the match to TRBD2 covers 15 bases. After removal of 4 bases from V and 2 bases from J, the junction contained 9 bases not matched to a gene. CDR3 length equals 18 residues. CDR1 SGHRS and CDR2 YFSETQ come from the germline V gene. Here the CDR3 DNA reads TGCGCCAGCAGCCCATATGGACTAGCGGGGGGGCGTCAAGAGACCCAGTACTTC. It translates to CASSPYGLAGGRQETQYF.

CDR3 protein: CASSAGYYELRDIQYF. The CDR3 bases are TGTGCCAGCAGTGCCGGCTACTACGAACTGAGGGACATTCAGTACTTC. This rearrangement joins TRBV2 to TRBJ2-4; D perhaps matches TRBD2 (5 bases). The V gene's germline CDR1 is SNHLY and CDR2 FYNNEI. The V and J ends lost 4 bases and 8 bases respectively, with 21 bases between them. This CDR3 has 16 residues. Combining the CDR3 with reference TRBV2 and TRBJ2-4 gives the whole variable domain EPEVTQTPSHQVTQMGQEVILRCVPISNHLYFYWYRQILGQKVEFLVSFYNNEISEKSEIFDDQFSVERPDGSNFTLKIRSTKLEDSAMYFCASSAGYYELRDIQYFGAGTRLSVL.

The V and J genes are TRBV5-6 and TRBJ2-1; the D gene is possibly TRBD1 (6 bases). The length of the CDR3 is 13 residues. Germline CDR1 and CDR2: SGHDT and YYEEEE. V was pared by 3 bases and J by 6 bases, with 10 bases between. The DNA for the CDR3 is TGTGCCAGCAGCTACAGGGCGGGCAATGAGCAGTTCTTC. Protein product: CASSYRAGNEQFF.

The rearrangement joins TRBV7-9 to TRBJ1-2; 8 bases map to TRBD1. CDR3 length equals 14 residues. CDR1 is SEHNR, CDR2 FQNEAQ, per germline (reference sequence). V lost 5 bases and J lost 8; bases outside the gene matches: 10. CDR3 region: CASSPTTGEVGYTF. The CDR3 DNA reads as TGTGCCAGCAGCCCTACGACAGGGGAGGTCGGCTACACCTTC.